The entry below gives a single TCR beta chain sequence along with its context. As yet, its antigen is unknown. Clones were read by immunoSEQ multiplex PCR, and TCRdb kept only the in-frame ones, dropping some. The table includes about 50,000 clones, around 90% detected once. The length of the CDR3 is 15 residues. V shed 5 bases and J 3 bases; nucleotides not matched to a gene: 7. Germline V gives CDR1 SGHVS, CDR2 FQNEAQ. This sample stems from a study of cytomegalovirus exposure and HLA in healthy donors. Findings and limits, study-wide: The study flagged about 150 TCR beta chains as cytomegalovirus-associated. Under in vitro conditions, three CMV-associated chains were confirmed as specific for CMV antigens.

The chain recombines TRBV7-8 with TRBJ2-7, with TRBD1 identical over 10 bases. The sequence was collected from a man aged 18 to 30 in good health and CMV-seronegative. The source material was PBMCs. The CDR3 DNA is TGTGCCAGCAGCAGGTCCCGGACAGGGGGCTACGAGCAGTACTTC. Translating it yields CASSRSRTGGYEQYF. The full variable domain, rest sourced from reference TRBV7-8 and TRBJ2-7, is GAGVSQSPRYKVAKRGQDVALRCDPISGHVSLFWYQQALGQGPEFLTYFQNEAQLDKSGLPSDRFFAERPEGSVSTLKIQRTQQEDSAVYLCASSRSRTGGYEQYFGPGTRLTVT.